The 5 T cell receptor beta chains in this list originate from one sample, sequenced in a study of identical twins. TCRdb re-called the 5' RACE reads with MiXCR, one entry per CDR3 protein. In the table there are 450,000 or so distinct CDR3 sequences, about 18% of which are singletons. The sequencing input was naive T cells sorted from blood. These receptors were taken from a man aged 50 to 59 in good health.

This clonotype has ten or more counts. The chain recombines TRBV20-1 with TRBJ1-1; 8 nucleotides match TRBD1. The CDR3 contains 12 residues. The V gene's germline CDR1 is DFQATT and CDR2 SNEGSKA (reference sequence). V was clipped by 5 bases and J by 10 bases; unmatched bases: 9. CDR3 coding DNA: TGCAGTGCTGCAGGACAGGGAAGGAGAGCTTTCTTT. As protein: CSAAGQGRRAFF.

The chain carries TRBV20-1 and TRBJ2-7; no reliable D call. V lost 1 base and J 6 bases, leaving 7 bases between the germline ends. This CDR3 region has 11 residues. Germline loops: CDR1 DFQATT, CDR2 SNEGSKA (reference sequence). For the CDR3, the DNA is TGCAGTGCTAGAGGGCCATTCGAGCAGTACTTC. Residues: CSARGPFEQYF.

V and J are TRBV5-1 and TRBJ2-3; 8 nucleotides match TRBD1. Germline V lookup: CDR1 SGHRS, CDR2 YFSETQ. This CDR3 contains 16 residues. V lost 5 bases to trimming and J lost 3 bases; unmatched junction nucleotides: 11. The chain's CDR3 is CASSRPQGAGTDTQYF. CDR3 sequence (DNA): TGCGCCAGCAGTCGTCCCCAGGGGGCTGGGACAGATACGCAGTATTTT.

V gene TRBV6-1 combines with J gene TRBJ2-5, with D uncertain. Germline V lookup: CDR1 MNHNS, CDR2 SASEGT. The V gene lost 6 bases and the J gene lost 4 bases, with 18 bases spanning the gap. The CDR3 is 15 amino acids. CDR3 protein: CASRAGYRASETQYF. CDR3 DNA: TGTGCCAGCAGGGCAGGATATCGCGCGTCAGAGACCCAGTACTTC.

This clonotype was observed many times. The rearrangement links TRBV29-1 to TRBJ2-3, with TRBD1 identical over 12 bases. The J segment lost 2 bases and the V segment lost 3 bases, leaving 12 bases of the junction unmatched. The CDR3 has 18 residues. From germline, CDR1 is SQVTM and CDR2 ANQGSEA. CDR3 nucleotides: TGCAGCGTTGACGGGACAGGGGGCCCAGATACCCACACAGATACGCAGTATTTT. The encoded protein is CSVDGTGGPDTHTDTQYF.